The rows below give T cell receptor beta chains drawn from one sample of a study of blood T cell repertoires in COVID-19. Only in-frame clones appear in the TCRdb table, and some are missing; sequencing was by immunoSEQ multiplex PCR. The table has approximately 150,000 clones, around 85% seen once. The specimen sequenced was peripheral blood. These receptors were taken from a man aged 70 or older with acute or convalescent COVID-19. CDR3s include the opening cysteine and the closing phenylalanine or tryptophan. D genes are given only for firm matches. Some rows have no size entry. The others give once, few or many, or a class for an expanded clone.

CDR3 protein: CASRSTSGRDNEQFF; CDR3 DNA: TGTGCCAGCAGATCGACTAGCGGGAGGGACAATGAGCAGTTCTTC; clone size: -; D gene: TRBD2; J gene: TRBJ2-1; V gene: TRBV27
CDR3 protein: CAWSVRGGNEKLFF; CDR3 DNA: TGTGCCTGGAGTGTAAGAGGGGGCAATGAAAAACTGTTTTTT; clone size: -; D gene: TRBD1; J gene: TRBJ1-4; V gene: TRBV30
CDR3 protein: CASSTRANTEAFF; CDR3 DNA: TGTGCCAGTAGTACCAGGGCCAACACTGAAGCTTTCTTT; clone size: -; D gene: -; J gene: TRBJ1-1; V gene: TRBV19
CDR3 protein: CASSPGRTDAYGYTF; CDR3 DNA: TGTGCCAGCAGCCCGGGGCGGACAGACGCCTATGGCTACACCTTC; clone size: -; D gene: -; J gene: TRBJ1-2; V gene: TRBV7-2
CDR3 protein: CASSSPSILTYNEQFF; CDR3 DNA: TGTGCCAGCAGCTCTCCCTCTATACTGACCTACAATGAGCAGTTCTTC; clone size: -; D gene: -; J gene: TRBJ2-1; V gene: TRBV7-2
CDR3 protein: CASSSLAGWGEFTRSLSESQKQYF; CDR3 DNA: TGTGCCAGCAGCAGCTTAGCGGGGTGGGGAGAATTTACTCGATCACTGTCTGAGAGTCAAAAGCAGTACTTC; clone size: -; D gene: TRBD2; J gene: TRBJ2-7; V gene: TRBV7-9
CDR3 protein: CASSQGLRDREGDTQYF; CDR3 DNA: TGCGCCAGCAGCCAAGGGCTCCGGGACAGGGAGGGGGATACGCAGTATTTT; clone size: medium-sized; D gene: TRBD1; J gene: TRBJ2-3; V gene: TRBV4-3
CDR3 protein: CASSLSPGFDNQPQHF; CDR3 DNA: TGTGCCAGCAGTTTATCCCCGGGTTTTGACAATCAGCCCCAGCATTTT; clone size: -; D gene: -; J gene: TRBJ1-5; V gene: TRBV27
CDR3 protein: CASSVPGPSGGRANEQFF; CDR3 DNA: TGTGCCAGCAGTGTCCCTGGGCCTAGCGGAGGGAGGGCCAATGAGCAGTTCTTC; clone size: -; D gene: TRBD2; J gene: TRBJ2-1; V gene: TRBV25-1
CDR3 protein: CASSLGRWGNTIYF; CDR3 DNA: TGTGCCAGCAGTTTGGGGCGGTGGGGAAACACCATATATTTT; clone size: -; D gene: -; J gene: TRBJ1-3; V gene: TRBV28
CDR3 protein: CASSSAGTANTEAFF; CDR3 DNA: TGCGCCAGCAGCTCAGCCGGGACAGCGAACACTGAAGCTTTCTTT; clone size: -; D gene: TRBD1; J gene: TRBJ1-1; V gene: TRBV5-1
CDR3 protein: CASSRLGAADTQYF; CDR3 DNA: TGTGCCAGCAGCAGGCTAGGGGCCGCAGATACGCAGTATTTT; clone size: -; D gene: -; J gene: TRBJ2-3; V gene: TRBV5-6
CDR3 protein: CASSYGGAGANVLTF; CDR3 DNA: TGTGCCAGCAGTTACGGAGGGGCTGGGGCCAACGTCCTGACTTTC; clone size: -; D gene: -; J gene: TRBJ2-6; V gene: TRBV6-5
CDR3 protein: CASSYLAGEGYEQYF; CDR3 DNA: TGTGCCAGCAGTTACCTAGCGGGAGAGGGGTACGAGCAGTACTTC; clone size: -; D gene: TRBD2; J gene: TRBJ2-7; V gene: TRBV6-2/TRBV6-3
CDR3 protein: CASSPRQGATEAFF; CDR3 DNA: TGCGCCAGCAGCCCAAGACAGGGGGCCACTGAAGCTTTCTTT; clone size: few; D gene: TRBD1; J gene: TRBJ1-1; V gene: TRBV5-1
CDR3 protein: CASSPAGDTEAFF; CDR3 DNA: TGCGCCAGCAGCCCCGCCGGAGACACTGAAGCTTTCTTT; clone size: -; D gene: -; J gene: TRBJ1-1; V gene: TRBV5-1
CDR3 protein: CASSKREAPTGELFF; CDR3 DNA: TGTGCCAGTAGCAAGCGGGAGGCCCCCACCGGGGAGCTGTTTTTT; clone size: -; D gene: TRBD2; J gene: TRBJ2-2; V gene: TRBV19
CDR3 protein: CASSLSLGLSTDTQYF; CDR3 DNA: TGTGCCAGCAGCTTAAGCTTGGGGCTGTCCACAGATACGCAGTATTTT; clone size: -; D gene: -; J gene: TRBJ2-3; V gene: TRBV7-9
CDR3 protein: CATKGTGPTDTQYF; CDR3 DNA: TGTGCCACCAAGGGGACAGGGCCCACAGATACGCAGTATTTT; clone size: -; D gene: TRBD1; J gene: TRBJ2-3; V gene: TRBV10-3
CDR3 protein: CASSQATALQYF; CDR3 DNA: TGTGCCAGCAGCCAAGCCACCGCGTTGCAGTACTTC; clone size: -; D gene: -; J gene: TRBJ2-7; V gene: TRBV3-1/TRBV3-2
CDR3 protein: CASSLRGQETQYF; CDR3 DNA: TGTGCCAGCAGTCTCAGAGGACAAGAGACCCAGTACTTC; clone size: once; D gene: -; J gene: TRBJ2-5; V gene: TRBV27
CDR3 protein: CASILTGAIFPGELFF; CDR3 DNA: TGTGCCAGCATCCTAACAGGGGCGATTTTCCCCGGGGAGCTGTTTTTT; clone size: -; D gene: TRBD1; J gene: TRBJ2-2; V gene: TRBV28
CDR3 protein: CASSATGTRGNQPQHF; CDR3 DNA: TGTGCCAGCAGCGCGACCGGGACAAGGGGGAATCAGCCCCAGCATTTT; clone size: -; D gene: -; J gene: TRBJ1-5; V gene: TRBV7-2
CDR3 protein: CASSLGGQWPQHF; CDR3 DNA: TGTGCCAGCAGTCTCGGGGGTCAGTGGCCCCAGCATTTT; clone size: -; D gene: -; J gene: TRBJ1-5; V gene: TRBV27
CDR3 protein: CASSQVQGATTGELFF; CDR3 DNA: TGCGCCAGCAGCCAAGTTCAGGGGGCGACCACCGGGGAGCTGTTTTTT; clone size: -; D gene: TRBD1; J gene: TRBJ2-2; V gene: TRBV4-3
CDR3 protein: CASSPLSWTGTDTQYF; CDR3 DNA: TGTGCCAGCTCACCCCTAAGCTGGACAGGCACAGATACGCAGTATTTT; clone size: -; D gene: -; J gene: TRBJ2-3; V gene: TRBV18
CDR3 protein: CASSLIRSRELFF; CDR3 DNA: TGTGCCAGCAGCTTGATCAGGTCTCGTGAACTGTTTTTT; clone size: -; D gene: -; J gene: TRBJ1-4; V gene: TRBV5-6
CDR3 protein: CAISAGTGNTIYF; CDR3 DNA: TGTGCCATCAGCGCCGGGACAGGGAACACCATATATTTT; clone size: -; D gene: TRBD1; J gene: TRBJ1-3; V gene: TRBV10-3
CDR3 protein: CASSLERQLEAFF; CDR3 DNA: TGTGCCAGCAGCTTAGAAAGACAGCTTGAAGCTTTCTTT; clone size: -; D gene: -; J gene: TRBJ1-1; V gene: TRBV11-2
CDR3 protein: CATSSPGENSPLHF; CDR3 DNA: TGTGCCACCAGCAGCCCAGGGGAAAATTCACCCCTCCACTTT; clone size: -; D gene: -; J gene: TRBJ1-6; V gene: TRBV15
CDR3 protein: CASSQAGYTHYEQYF; CDR3 DNA: TGTGCCAGCAGCCAAGCGGGGTATACCCATTACGAGCAGTACTTC; clone size: -; D gene: -; J gene: TRBJ2-7; V gene: TRBV3-1/TRBV3-2
CDR3 protein: CASSPLGGSGSYEQYF; CDR3 DNA: TGCGCCAGCAGCCCCTTAGGGGGGAGCGGGAGTTACGAGCAGTACTTC; clone size: -; D gene: TRBD2; J gene: TRBJ2-7; V gene: TRBV5-1
CDR3 protein: CATASWGGLTQYF; CDR3 DNA: TGTGCCACCGCTAGCTGGGGTGGGTTGACCCAGTACTTC; clone size: -; D gene: -; J gene: TRBJ2-5; V gene: TRBV6-1
CDR3 protein: CASSLGGLNTEAFF; CDR3 DNA: TGTGCCAGCAGTTTAGGGGGCTTGAACACTGAAGCTTTCTTT; clone size: -; D gene: -; J gene: TRBJ1-1; V gene: TRBV28
CDR3 protein: CASSKMRADPSEQYF; CDR3 DNA: TGTGCCAGCAGCAAAATGAGGGCCGACCCCAGCGAGCAGTACTTC; clone size: -; D gene: -; J gene: TRBJ2-7; V gene: TRBV21-1
CDR3 protein: CASSGGFSTYNEQFF; CDR3 DNA: TGTGCCAGTAGCGGGGGATTTAGCACGTACAATGAGCAGTTCTTC; clone size: -; D gene: -; J gene: TRBJ2-1; V gene: TRBV19
CDR3 protein: CATGGTGGETQYF; CDR3 DNA: TGTGCCACCGGGGGGACAGGGGGAGAGACCCAGTACTTC; clone size: -; D gene: TRBD1; J gene: TRBJ2-5; V gene: TRBV6-5
CDR3 protein: CASSYSRAGVPGELFF; CDR3 DNA: TGTGCCAGCAGTTACTCAAGAGCGGGAGTTCCCGGGGAGCTGTTTTTT; clone size: -; D gene: TRBD2; J gene: TRBJ2-2; V gene: TRBV6-2/TRBV6-3
CDR3 protein: CASSPDRRDGYTF; CDR3 DNA: TGTGCCAGCAGCCCGGACAGGCGCGACGGCTACACCTTC; clone size: -; D gene: TRBD1; J gene: TRBJ1-2; V gene: TRBV11-2
CDR3 protein: CASSFRQQSTDTQYF; CDR3 DNA: TGTGCCAGCAGTTTCCGCCAACAAAGCACAGATACGCAGTATTTT; clone size: -; D gene: -; J gene: TRBJ2-3; V gene: TRBV6-5
CDR3 protein: CAWSVIHPSGGYTDTQYF; CDR3 DNA: TGTGCCTGGAGTGTAATTCACCCTAGCGGGGGATACACAGATACGCAGTATTTT; clone size: -; D gene: TRBD2; J gene: TRBJ2-3; V gene: TRBV30
CDR3 protein: CASSLVGAADYNEQFF; CDR3 DNA: TGCGCCAGCAGCTTGGTAGGGGCCGCTGACTACAATGAGCAGTTCTTC; clone size: -; D gene: -; J gene: TRBJ2-1; V gene: TRBV5-1
CDR3 protein: CASSLGGGAGELFF; CDR3 DNA: TGTGCCAGCAGCTTAGGGGGAGGAGCCGGGGAGCTGTTTTTT; clone size: -; D gene: -; J gene: TRBJ2-2; V gene: TRBV7-9
CDR3 protein: CASRPGQYNSPLHF; CDR3 DNA: TGTGCCAGCAGACCGGGACAGTATAATTCACCCCTCCACTTT; clone size: -; D gene: TRBD1; J gene: TRBJ1-6; V gene: TRBV27
CDR3 protein: CAAAGSAYNSPLHF; CDR3 DNA: TGTGCCGCCGCCGGGTCCGCTTATAATTCACCCCTCCACTTT; clone size: -; D gene: -; J gene: TRBJ1-6; V gene: TRBV10-3
CDR3 protein: CASSYQLGYTGNDQPQHF; CDR3 DNA: TGTGCCAGCAGTTACCAGTTGGGGTATACAGGGAACGATCAGCCCCAGCATTTT; clone size: many; D gene: -; J gene: TRBJ1-5; V gene: TRBV6-2/TRBV6-3
CDR3 protein: CASSLFRVLADQETQYF; CDR3 DNA: TGTGCCAGCAGTTTATTTAGGGTCCTAGCGGACCAAGAGACCCAGTACTTC; clone size: -; D gene: TRBD2; J gene: TRBJ2-5; V gene: TRBV28
CDR3 protein: CASSFGQGSGYTF; CDR3 DNA: TGTGCCAGCAGTTTCGGACAGGGAAGTGGCTACACCTTC; clone size: -; D gene: TRBD1; J gene: TRBJ1-2; V gene: TRBV28
CDR3 protein: CASSYRTGGTEAFF; CDR3 DNA: TGTGCCAGCAGCTACCGGACAGGGGGGACTGAAGCTTTCTTT; clone size: -; D gene: TRBD1; J gene: TRBJ1-1; V gene: TRBV5-8
CDR3 protein: CASSYEGANTEAFF; CDR3 DNA: TGTGCCAGCAGTTATGAGGGGGCGAACACTGAAGCTTTCTTT; clone size: -; D gene: TRBD1; J gene: TRBJ1-1; V gene: TRBV6-6
CDR3 protein: CSASSGEVNFPSYNEQFF; CDR3 DNA: TGCAGTGCCAGTTCGGGAGAGGTGAATTTCCCCTCCTACAATGAGCAGTTCTTC; clone size: -; D gene: -; J gene: TRBJ2-1; V gene: TRBV20-1
CDR3 protein: CATSRDRGGRLNEQFF; CDR3 DNA: TGTGCCACCAGCAGAGATAGGGGCGGGAGGCTCAATGAGCAGTTCTTC; clone size: many; D gene: TRBD2; J gene: TRBJ2-1; V gene: TRBV15
CDR3 protein: CASSLATGRLGSGANVLTF; CDR3 DNA: TGTGCCAGCAGTTTAGCGACCGGGAGATTGGGCTCCGGGGCCAACGTCCTGACTTTC; clone size: -; D gene: -; J gene: TRBJ2-6; V gene: TRBV27
CDR3 protein: CATGASGKGETQYF; CDR3 DNA: TGTGCAACGGGGGCTAGCGGGAAGGGGGAGACCCAGTACTTC; clone size: once; D gene: TRBD2; J gene: TRBJ2-5; V gene: TRBV7-7
CDR3 protein: CASSSRRGQGSATNEKLFF; CDR3 DNA: TGTGCCAGCAGCTCCAGAAGGGGACAGGGCTCGGCTACTAATGAAAAACTGTTTTTT; clone size: -; D gene: TRBD1; J gene: TRBJ1-4; V gene: TRBV7-9
CDR3 protein: CASSLRVTDTQYF; CDR3 DNA: TGCGCCAGCAGCCTACGGGTCACAGATACGCAGTATTTT; clone size: -; D gene: -; J gene: TRBJ2-3; V gene: TRBV5-1
CDR3 protein: CASSEVGGYEQYF; CDR3 DNA: TGTGCCAGCAGTGAAGTTGGCGGATACGAGCAGTACTTC; clone size: -; D gene: -; J gene: TRBJ2-7; V gene: TRBV6-1